This entry lists 31 T cell receptor beta chains sequenced from one sample in a study of T cell responses to AZD1222 COVID-19 vaccine. Generated by immunoSEQ multiplex PCR, the TCRdb table keeps only in-frame clones and is missing some. In the table there are 95,000 to 130,000 clones, 70% to 90% of which are singletons. This specimen consisted of peripheral blood, obtained on day 0 of MenACWY control vaccination. Receptors originate from an adult in good health.

This clone was recorded a few times. The gene calls are TRBV11-3 and TRBJ1-5; tentatively, D is TRBD1 (6 bases). CDR3 length: 18 amino acids. V was shortened by 3 bases and J by 1 base, with 19 bases between the two germline ends. Germline V gene sequence: CDR1 SGHNT, CDR2 YENEEA. CDR3 DNA: TGTGCCAGCAGCTTGACCGGGACACGGATTTTGAGCAATCAGCCCCAGCATTTT. It translates to CASSLTGTRILSNQPQHF. The variable domain in full, with the rest retrieved from reference TRBV11-3 and TRBJ1-5, is EAGVVQSPRYKIIEKKQPVAFWCNPISGHNTLYWYLQNLGQGPELLIRYENEEAVDDSQLPKDRFSAERLKGVDSTLKIQPAELGDSAVYLCASSLTGTRILSNQPQHFGDGTRLSIL.

The chain couples TRBV10-3 to TRBJ2-3; D may be TRBD2 (6 bases). CDR3 length: 13 residues. Trimming took off 9 bases at V and 2 bases at J, with 12 bases between the two ends. Germline CDR1 ENHRY, CDR2 SYGVKD. In nucleotides, the CDR3 is TGTGCCATTAGAGGCGGGGCCACAGATACGCAGTATTTT. This gives the protein CAIRGGATDTQYF.

The rearrangement joins TRBV2 to TRBJ2-2; unclear D gene. Germline V gene lookup returns CDR1 SNHLY and CDR2 FYNNEI. The CDR3 extends over 11 amino acids. V lost 8 bases and J 6 bases, leaving 7 bases between the germline ends. The CDR3 DNA is TGTGCCAGCCATGAGTCCGGGGAGCTGTTTTTT. It is translated as CASHESGELFF.

The V gene is TRBV7-9, the J gene TRBJ1-1, with 7 bases matching TRBD1. Losses at the gene ends were 1 base for V and 4 bases for J; bases not matched to a gene: 6. The CDR3 has 15 amino acids. Germline V lookup: CDR1 SEHNR, CDR2 FQNEAQ (reference sequence). The CDR3 DNA reads as TGTGCCAGCAGCTTAGACCCGGGACAGCGCACTGAAGCTTTCTTT. Its translation is CASSLDPGQRTEAFF.

The rearrangement joins TRBV7-7 to TRBJ1-1, with unresolved D. The germline V gene has CDR1 SSHAT and CDR2 FNYEAQ (reference sequence). V was pared by 5 bases and J by 4 bases, with 20 bases between. The CDR3 length is 16 residues. CDR3 region: CASSPTLGQPGTEAFF. DNA for the CDR3: TGTGCCAGCAGCCCCACCCTTGGTCAACCAGGCACTGAAGCTTTCTTT. The variable domain in full, with the rest retrieved from reference TRBV7-7 and TRBJ1-1, is GAGVSQSPRYKVTKRGQDVTLRCDPISSHATLYWYQQALGQGPEFLTYFNYEAQPDKSGLPSDRFSAERPEGSISTLTIQRTEQRDSAMYRCASSPTLGQPGTEAFFGQGTRLTVV.

V and J are TRBV5-5 and TRBJ2-5, with D maybe TRBD2 (6 bases). Trimming stripped 4 bases from V and 0 bases from J, with 10 bases between. The CDR3 runs to 14 residues. In germline, CDR1 is SGHKS, CDR2 YYEKEE (reference sequence). The CDR3 region is CASSPDYYQETQYF. CDR3 DNA sequence: TGTGCCAGCAGCCCGGACTACTACCAAGAGACCCAGTACTTC.

This rearrangement joins TRBV27 to TRBJ2-2, with D perhaps matching TRBD1 (5 bases). Germline V lookup: CDR1 MNHEY, CDR2 SMNVEV (reference sequence). The CDR3 has 14 amino acids. V gave up 5 bases and J gave up 1 base, with 8 bases separating them. For the CDR3, the DNA is TGTGCCAGCAGTCTCCAGGGGAACACCGGGGAGCTGTTTTTT. It encodes CASSLQGNTGELFF.

This clone was counted a few times. This sequence joins TRBV28 and TRBJ1-2, with 7 bases that match TRBD1. Germline-derived CDR1 and CDR2 are MDHEN and SYDVKM. CDR3 length equals 15 residues. V shed 2 bases and J 0 bases; nucleotides not matched to a gene: 3. CDR3 amino acids: CASSLPGTANYGYTF. CDR3 in DNA: TGTGCCAGCAGTTTACCTGGGACAGCTAACTATGGCTACACCTTC.

This clone was detected a few times. The gene calls are TRBV5-1 and TRBJ2-1, with 8 positions matching TRBD1. Looked up from germline, CDR1 is SGHRS and CDR2 is YFSETQ. Trimming at V came to 0 bases and at J to 10 bases, leaving 12 bases not matched to a gene. The CDR3 runs to 16 residues. The DNA for the CDR3 is TGCGCCAGCAGCTTGGTGGCAGGGGGCGCGTATGGAGAGCAGTTCTTC. This translates into CASSLVAGGAYGEQFF.

This chain connects TRBV3-1 (or the pseudogene TRBV3-2) to TRBJ1-2; 9 positions match TRBD1. The CDR3 is 13 amino acids. Germline lookup yields CDR1 LGHDT and CDR2 YNNKEL (reference sequence). The trim removed 5 bases at V and 8 bases at J, leaving 6 bases unmatched. The CDR3 reads CASSWTGERGYTF. CDR3 bases: TGTGCCAGCAGCTGGACAGGGGAGAGGGGCTACACCTTC.

J is TRBJ2-7 and V is TRBV1; the table gives TRBD1 as D, unverified against the DNA. TRBV1 is classified as a pseudogene. The CDR3 sequence is 13 residues long. The CDR3 DNA sequence: TGCACCAGCAGCCAACAGGCGCAAGTAGAGCAGTACTTC. Translation: CTSSQQAQVEQYF.

V and J are TRBV7-2 and TRBJ1-5, with TRBD1 matching over 7 bases. V lost 1 base, J lost 7 bases, and 7 bases stayed unmatched. Germline V lookup: CDR1 SGHTA, CDR2 FQGNSA. The CDR3 consists of 15 residues. CDR3 in DNA: TGTGCCAGCAGCTTAGAACAGGGGAGGTGGCAGCCCCAGCATTTT. Translated, it gives CASSLEQGRWQPQHF.

The sample holds a few counts of this clone. The rearrangement joins TRBV30 to TRBJ2-7, with a weak D call TRBD2 (6 bases). The V gene lost 4 bases and the J gene lost 7 bases, with 20 bases spanning the gap. The CDR3 spans 14 residues. Germline V gene sequence: CDR1 GTSNPN, CDR2 SVGIG (reference sequence). This CDR3 reads CAWMGRESLGEQYF. For the CDR3, the DNA is TGTGCCTGGATGGGCCGGGAGTCCCTTGGGGAGCAGTACTTC.

The CDR3 sequence is CASRSTRGNVPLHF. The CDR3 DNA sequence: TGTGCCAGCAGATCTACCCGGGGCAACGTACCCCTCCACTTT. V gene TRBV11-2 combines with J gene TRBJ1-6, with D maybe TRBD1 (5 bases). The CDR3 runs to 14 residues. Per the germline V gene, CDR1 is SGHAT and CDR2 is FQNNGV. The germline V and J ends were trimmed by 6 bases and 12 bases, with 18 bases remaining between them.

The CDR3 DNA is TGTGCCAGCAGGAAACGGGCAGGGGGTAATCAGCCCCAGCATTTT. Translation gives CASRKRAGGNQPQHF. The V call is TRBV2, the J call TRBJ1-5, with 7 bases identical to TRBD1. The CDR3 extends over 15 amino acids. Trimming removed 6 bases from V and 4 bases from J; junction bases left unmatched: 9. Germline V gene data show CDR1 as SNHLY and CDR2 as FYNNEI.

This clone is a singleton in its sample. V usage is TRBV3-1 (or the pseudogene TRBV3-2) and J usage is TRBJ2-7, with 15 bases aligning to TRBD2. Germline-derived CDR1 and CDR2 are LGHDT and YNNKEL (reference sequence). Trimming cost V 0 bases and J 7 bases; bases outside gene matches: 10. The CDR3 runs 18 residues. DNA for the CDR3: TGTGCCAGCAGCCAAGAACTCTGGGGACTAGCGGGGGGAGATGAGCAGTACTTC. Translating gives CASSQELWGLAGGDEQYF.

This chain uses TRBV28 with TRBJ2-3; D possibly corresponds to TRBD2 (6 bases). V shed 6 bases and J shed 8 bases, with 15 bases lying between them. Germline CDR1 MDHEN, CDR2 SYDVKM. This CDR3 has 13 residues. CDR3 in amino acids: CASSLFHGGTQYF. Here the CDR3 DNA reads TGTGCCAGCAGCCTTTTTCACGGGGGTACGCAGTATTTT.

The gene calls are TRBV7-6 and TRBJ2-7, with D uncertain. Germline V lookup: CDR1 SGHVS, CDR2 FNYEAQ. Trimming left V 1 base short and J 4 bases short, with 14 bases between. The CDR3 runs 15 residues. For the CDR3, the DNA is TGTGCCAGCAGCTTAGGTCAGGTGGCCATTTACGAGCAGTACTTC. This encodes CASSLGQVAIYEQYF.

In this sample, this clone turned up once. This chain links TRBV4-1 with TRBJ2-7, with 7 bases lining up with TRBD2. Germline V gene data show CDR1 as MGHRA and CDR2 as YSYEKL. This CDR3 is 15 amino acids long. Trimming removed 0 bases from V and 8 bases from J; junction bases left unmatched: 10. CDR3 amino acids: CASSQDWGGSEKQYF. The CDR3 region has the DNA TGCGCCAGCAGCCAAGATTGGGGGGGATCGGAGAAGCAGTACTTC.

V is TRBV7-3 and J is TRBJ2-5, with 8 nucleotides matching TRBD2. The CDR3 covers 15 residues. CDR1 and CDR2 from the germline V gene are SGHTA and FQGTGA. V lost 3 bases and J lost 5; bases outside the gene matches: 8. The CDR3 region is CASSFTGGLSETQYF. The CDR3 region has the DNA TGTGCCAGCAGCTTTACGGGGGGGCTGTCGGAGACCCAGTACTTC.

V usage is TRBV19 and J usage is TRBJ1-5, with unresolved D. The V gene's germline CDR1 is LNHDA and CDR2 SQIVND (reference sequence). Trimming stripped 3 bases from V and 6 bases from J, with 12 bases between. The CDR3 is 14 residues long. CDR3 sequence reads: CASSILEQVQPQHF. CDR3 DNA sequence: TGTGCCAGTAGTATCTTGGAGCAGGTTCAGCCCCAGCATTTT.

In DNA form, the CDR3 reads TGTGCCAGTAGTATAGAGGGACAGGGGAATTACGAGCAGTACTTC. Translation gives CASSIEGQGNYEQYF. The chain joins TRBV19 to TRBJ2-7, with 10 bases identical to TRBD1. Germline V gene lookup returns CDR1 LNHDA and CDR2 SQIVND (reference sequence). The length of the CDR3 is 15 residues. With 0 bases clipped from V and 4 bases from J, the junction kept 3 bases outside the gene matches. The whole variable domain, filled in from reference TRBV19 and TRBJ2-7, reads DGGITQSPKYLFRKEGQNVTLSCEQNLNHDAMYWYRQDPGQGLRLIYYSQIVNDFQKGDIAEGYSVSREKKESFPLTVTSAQKNPTAFYLCASSIEGQGNYEQYFGPGTRLTVT.

This chain connects TRBV6-2 or TRBV6-3 to TRBJ2-7; TRBD1 matches 8 bases. The CDR3 extends over 15 amino acids. Trimming at V came to 5 bases and at J to 6 bases, leaving 12 bases not matched to a gene. The germline V gene has CDR1 MNHEY and CDR2 SVGEGT. The CDR3 sequence: CASSRGGTGYGEQYF. CDR3 DNA: TGTGCCAGCAGTCGCGGCGGGACAGGATATGGCGAGCAGTACTTC.

In DNA, the CDR3 is TGTGCCAGCAGCGGTAGGGGGGTCCGGTACAATGAGCAGTTCTTC. It is translated as CASSGRGVRYNEQFF. The chain joins TRBV7-8 to TRBJ2-1; D may match TRBD1 or TRBD2 (6 bases each). Germline V gives CDR1 SGHVS, CDR2 FQNEAQ. The length of the CDR3 is 15 residues. V was pared by 5 bases and J by 4 bases, with 15 bases between. Complete variable domain (other parts from reference TRBV7-8 and TRBJ2-1): GAGVSQSPRYKVAKRGQDVALRCDPISGHVSLFWYQQALGQGPEFLTYFQNEAQLDKSGLPSDRFFAERPEGSVSTLKIQRTQQEDSAVYLCASSGRGVRYNEQFFGPGTRLTVL.

This rearrangement joins TRBV4-3 to TRBJ1-4; D remains unclear. CDR3 length: 15 residues. Trimming shortened V by 0 bases and J by 8 bases, and 13 bases separated the two germline ends. In germline, CDR1 is LGHNA, CDR2 YSLEER. CDR3 in amino acids: CASSQDLVVREKLFF. CDR3 coding DNA: TGCGCCAGCAGCCAAGATTTAGTAGTTCGGGAAAAACTGTTTTTT.

The rearrangement links TRBV28 to TRBJ1-2, with TRBD1 identical over 8 bases. The V and J ends lost 4 bases and 4 bases, in that order; junction bases with no gene match: 8. The germline V gene has CDR1 MDHEN and CDR2 SYDVKM. CDR3 length: 15 residues. The CDR3 nucleotides read TGTGCCAGCAGTTCCAGACAGGGGCTACGCTATGGCTACACCTTC. It specifies CASSSRQGLRYGYTF.

This clone has just a few counts. This chain uses TRBV12-3 or TRBV12-4 with TRBJ2-3; 11 bases line up with TRBD2. CDR3 size: 13 residues. With 6 bases clipped from V and 11 bases from J, the junction kept 7 bases outside the gene matches. CDR3 nucleotide sequence: TGTGCCAGCAGCCCTCTAGCGGGGGGAAAGCAGTATTTT. Protein product: CASSPLAGGKQYF.

V usage is TRBV4-2 and J usage is TRBJ1-5; weak D call: TRBD1 (5 bases). V was cut by 0 bases and J by 4 bases, with 22 bases left in between. The CDR3 covers 19 residues. In germline, CDR1 is LGHNA, CDR2 YNFKEQ. The CDR3 here is CASSQEWGFRDGGNQPQHF. CDR3 nucleotides: TGTGCCAGCAGCCAAGAATGGGGTTTTCGGGACGGGGGGAATCAGCCCCAGCATTTT.

In this sample, this clone turned up once. Other DNA sequences in the sample encode the same CDR3. The CDR3 DNA sequence: TGTGCCAGCAGCGCAGACAGGGGGTCCACAGATACGCAGTATTTT. Residues: CASSADRGSTDTQYF. The genes are TRBV2 and TRBJ2-3; TRBD1 matches 9 bases. The germline V gene has CDR1 SNHLY and CDR2 FYNNEI. Trimming at V came to 6 bases and at J to 2 bases, leaving 6 bases not matched to a gene. CDR3 length equals 15 residues.

The count of this clone is one. The J gene is TRBJ2-3, the V gene TRBV9, with 10 bases fitting TRBD1. Germline values: CDR1 SGDLS, CDR2 YYNGEE. This CDR3 has 16 amino acids. The trim removed 0 bases at V and 5 bases at J, leaving 6 bases unmatched. This chain's CDR3 is CASSVAGQGPQDTQYF. CDR3 DNA sequence: TGTGCCAGCAGCGTAGCGGGACAGGGGCCTCAAGATACGCAGTATTTT.

CDR3 DNA sequence: TGTGCCAGCAGTTTTGTGGACTCGCAAGAGACCCAGTACTTC. It yields the protein CASSFVDSQETQYF. The chain carries TRBV6-6 and TRBJ2-5; possible D gene TRBD2, 5 bases. The CDR3 runs 14 residues. Germline V CDR1 and CDR2: MNHNY, SVGAGI (reference sequence). Trimming stripped 4 bases from V and 2 bases from J, with 11 bases between.